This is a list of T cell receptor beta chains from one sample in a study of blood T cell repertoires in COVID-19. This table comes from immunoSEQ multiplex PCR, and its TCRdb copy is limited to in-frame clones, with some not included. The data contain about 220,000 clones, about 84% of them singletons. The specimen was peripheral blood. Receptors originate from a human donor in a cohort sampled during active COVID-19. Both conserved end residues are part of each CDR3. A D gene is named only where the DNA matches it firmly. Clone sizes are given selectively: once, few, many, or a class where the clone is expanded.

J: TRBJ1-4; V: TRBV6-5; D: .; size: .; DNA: TGTGCCAGCAGTTACGGGTGGGACAATAATGAAAAACTGTTTTTT; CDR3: CASSYGWDNNEKLFF
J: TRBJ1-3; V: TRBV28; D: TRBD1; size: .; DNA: TGTGCCAGCAGTTTAGTTTCTGGGACAGCATCTGGAAACACCATATATTTT; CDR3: CASSLVSGTASGNTIYF
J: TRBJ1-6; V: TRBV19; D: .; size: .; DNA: TGTGCCAGTAGTATAAGAGGTTCACCCCTCCACTTT; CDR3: CASSIRGSPLHF
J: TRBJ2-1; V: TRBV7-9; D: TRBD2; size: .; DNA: TGTGCCAGCAGCCATCTAGCGGATACGTACAATGAGCAGTTCTTC; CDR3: CASSHLADTYNEQFF
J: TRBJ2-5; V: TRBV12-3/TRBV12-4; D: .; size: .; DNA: TGTGCCAGCAGTTTAGGTGCAGGAGAGACCCAGTACTTC; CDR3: CASSLGAGETQYF
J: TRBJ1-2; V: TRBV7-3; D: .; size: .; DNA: TGTGCCAGCAGCGAACAGGGTTGGATAGACTATGGCTACACCTTC; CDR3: CASSEQGWIDYGYTF
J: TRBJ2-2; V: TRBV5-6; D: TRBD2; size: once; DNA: TGTGCCAGCAGCGGGCTGAGGACTAGCGTCACCGGGGAGCTGTTTTTT; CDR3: CASSGLRTSVTGELFF
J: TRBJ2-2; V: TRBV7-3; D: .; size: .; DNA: TGTGCCAGCAGCTGGACTTTGAACACCGGGGAGCTGTTTTTT; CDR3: CASSWTLNTGELFF
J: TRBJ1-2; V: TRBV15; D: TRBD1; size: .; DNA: TGTGCCACCAGCAGAGGGACAGGGGCTAACTATGGCTACACCTTC; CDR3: CATSRGTGANYGYTF
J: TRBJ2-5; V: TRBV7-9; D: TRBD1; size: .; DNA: TGTGCCAGCGCCAGGGGGCTGGGGGAGACCCAGTACTTC; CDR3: CASARGLGETQYF
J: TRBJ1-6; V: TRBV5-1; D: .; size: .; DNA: TGCGCCAGCAGCTTGGAGGGGGGGAATTCACCCCTCCACTTT; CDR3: CASSLEGGNSPLHF
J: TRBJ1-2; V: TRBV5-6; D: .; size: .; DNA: TGTGCCAGCAGCTGGCGGCGGCCCAGAAACTATGGCTACACCTTC; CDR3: CASSWRRPRNYGYTF
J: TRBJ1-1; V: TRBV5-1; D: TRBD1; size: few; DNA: TGCGCCAGCAGCTTGTCCGGGACAGGGAGTACTGAAGCTTTCTTT; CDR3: CASSLSGTGSTEAFF
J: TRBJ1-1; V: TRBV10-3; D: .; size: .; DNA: TGTGCCATCAGTGGGGGGGAGGCGTCTGAAGCTTTCTTT; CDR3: CAISGGEASEAFF
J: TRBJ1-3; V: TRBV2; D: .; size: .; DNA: TGTGCCAGCAGGGGGGGAGGGACCTCCTCTGGAAACACCATATATTTT; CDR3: CASRGGGTSSGNTIYF
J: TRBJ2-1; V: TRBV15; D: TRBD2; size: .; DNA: TGTGCCACCGGAGGGACTAGCAGCTTCTACAATGAGCAGTTCTTC; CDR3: CATGGTSSFYNEQFF
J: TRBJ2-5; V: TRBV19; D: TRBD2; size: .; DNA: TGTGCCAGTAATCTAGCGGGGCAAGAGACCCAGTACTTC; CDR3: CASNLAGQETQYF
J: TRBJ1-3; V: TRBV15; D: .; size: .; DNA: TGTGCCACCAGCAGAGATCCGGGAGCTAGGAACACCATATATTTT; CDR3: CATSRDPGARNTIYF
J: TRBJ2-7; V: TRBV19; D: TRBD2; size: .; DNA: TGTGCCAGTAGTATTTCGGGGGGGCCCTACGAGCAGTACTTC; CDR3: CASSISGGPYEQYF
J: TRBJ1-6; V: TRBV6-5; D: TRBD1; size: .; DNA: TGTGCCAGCAGCGCCGGGACAGGGAGTTCACCCCTCCACTTT; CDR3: CASSAGTGSSPLHF
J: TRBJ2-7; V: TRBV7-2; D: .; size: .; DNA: TGTGCCAGCAGCTTAGGCCCCCCGGACAGCACCTACGAGCAGTACTTC; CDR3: CASSLGPPDSTYEQYF
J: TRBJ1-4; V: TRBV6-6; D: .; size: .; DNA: TGTGCCAGCAACCCTGGAGCCCAACGAGAGGAAAAACTGTTTTTT; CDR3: CASNPGAQREEKLFF
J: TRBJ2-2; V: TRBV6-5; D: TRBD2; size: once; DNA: TGTGCCAGCAGCCCCGGACTAGCGGGGACCGGGGAGCTGTTTTTT; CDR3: CASSPGLAGTGELFF
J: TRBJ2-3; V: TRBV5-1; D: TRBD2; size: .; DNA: TGCGCCAGCTCGGGGACTAGCGGGGGGGAAAATACGCAGTATTTT; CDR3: CASSGTSGGENTQYF
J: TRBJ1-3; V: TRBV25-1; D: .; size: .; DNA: TGTGCCAGCAGTGACCCGAGGGACACAGTCAGGAACACCATATATTTT; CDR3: CASSDPRDTVRNTIYF
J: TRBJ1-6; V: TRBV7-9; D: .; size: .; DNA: TGTGCCAGCAGCTTAGGGACATTCAATTCACCCCTCCACTTT; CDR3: CASSLGTFNSPLHF
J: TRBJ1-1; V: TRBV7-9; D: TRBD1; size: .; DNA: TGTGCCAGCGGAAAATCAGGGGGCTCTGGCACTGAAGCTTTCTTT; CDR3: CASGKSGGSGTEAFF
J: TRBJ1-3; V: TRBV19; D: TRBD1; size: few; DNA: TGTGCCAGTAGTATAAAAGGAATCGGGACAGGGCGGGCTGGAAACACCATATATTTT; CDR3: CASSIKGIGTGRAGNTIYF
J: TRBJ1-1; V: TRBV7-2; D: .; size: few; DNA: TGTGCCAGCAGCTTGGAGAACTCAGCTTTCTTT; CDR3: CASSLENSAFF
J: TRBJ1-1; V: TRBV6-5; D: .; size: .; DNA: TGTGCCAGCAGGGAGCGGGGCACCGAGAGGGAAGCTTTCTTT; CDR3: CASRERGTEREAFF
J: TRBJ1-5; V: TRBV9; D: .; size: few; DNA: TGTGCCAGCAGCGTAGGTTTTGCAGGAGGCCAGCCCCAGCATTTT; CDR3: CASSVGFAGGQPQHF
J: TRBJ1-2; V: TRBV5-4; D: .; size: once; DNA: TGTGCCAGCAGCTTGGTAGGAGGATATGGCTACACCTTC; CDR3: CASSLVGGYGYTF
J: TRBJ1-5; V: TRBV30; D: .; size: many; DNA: TGTGCCTGGAGTGTACGGCAGGACTATAATCAGCCCCAGCATTTT; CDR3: CAWSVRQDYNQPQHF
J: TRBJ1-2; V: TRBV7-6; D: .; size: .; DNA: TGTGCCAGCAGCTTAGCCACAAACTATGGCTACACCTTC; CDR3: CASSLATNYGYTF
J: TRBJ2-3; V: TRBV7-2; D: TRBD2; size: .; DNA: TGTGCCAGCAGCCGCGGGCTAGCGGGGATAGCGAGCACAGATACGCAGTATTTT; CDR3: CASSRGLAGIASTDTQYF
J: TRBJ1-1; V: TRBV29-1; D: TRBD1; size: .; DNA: TGCAGCGTTGAACCCCGGGTGGGACAGGGGACCACTGAAGCTTTCTTT; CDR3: CSVEPRVGQGTTEAFF
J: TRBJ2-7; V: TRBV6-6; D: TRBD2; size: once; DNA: TGTGCCAGCAGTCCTTATTGGACTAGCGGGAGCTCCTACGAGCAGTACTTC; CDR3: CASSPYWTSGSSYEQYF
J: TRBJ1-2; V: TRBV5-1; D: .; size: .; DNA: TGCGCCAGCAGCCGGGTGGCAGGGGACTATGGCTACACCTTC; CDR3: CASSRVAGDYGYTF
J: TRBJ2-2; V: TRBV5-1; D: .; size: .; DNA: TGCGCCAGCAGCTTGGCTCATATGGCAGACACCGGGGAGCTGTTTTTT; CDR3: CASSLAHMADTGELFF
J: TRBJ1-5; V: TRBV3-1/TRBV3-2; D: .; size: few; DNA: TGTGCCAGCAGCCAGGGAGCCTATCAGCCCCAGCATTTT; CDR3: CASSQGAYQPQHF
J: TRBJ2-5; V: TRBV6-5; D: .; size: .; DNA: TGTGCCAGCAGTCCCCGTGGTAGCGTGGGGGAGACCCAGTACTTC; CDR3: CASSPRGSVGETQYF
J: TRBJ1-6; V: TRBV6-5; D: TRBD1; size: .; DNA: TGTGCCAGCAGTCCCTCAGGGGGCGTGAATTCACCCCTCCACTTT; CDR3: CASSPSGGVNSPLHF
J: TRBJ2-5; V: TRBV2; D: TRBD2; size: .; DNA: TGTGCCCGGGGGGAGGGAAGCCGGGAGACCCAGTACTTC; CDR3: CARGEGSRETQYF
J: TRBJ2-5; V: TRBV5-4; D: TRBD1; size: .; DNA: TGTGCCAGCAGCTTGGGGACAGGGCCCTTTAGGCAAGAGACCCAGTACTTC; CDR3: CASSLGTGPFRQETQYF